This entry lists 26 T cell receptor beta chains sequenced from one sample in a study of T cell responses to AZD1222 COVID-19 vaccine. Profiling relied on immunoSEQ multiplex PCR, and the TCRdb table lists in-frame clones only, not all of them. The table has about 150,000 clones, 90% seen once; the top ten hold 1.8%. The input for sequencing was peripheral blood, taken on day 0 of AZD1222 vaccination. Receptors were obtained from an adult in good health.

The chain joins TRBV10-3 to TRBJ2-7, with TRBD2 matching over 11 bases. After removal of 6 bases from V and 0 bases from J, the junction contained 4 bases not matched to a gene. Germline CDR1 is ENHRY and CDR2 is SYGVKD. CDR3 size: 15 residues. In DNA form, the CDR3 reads TGTGCCATCAGGGATACTAGCGGGAGCTCCTACGAGCAGTACTTC. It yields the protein CAIRDTSGSSYEQYF.

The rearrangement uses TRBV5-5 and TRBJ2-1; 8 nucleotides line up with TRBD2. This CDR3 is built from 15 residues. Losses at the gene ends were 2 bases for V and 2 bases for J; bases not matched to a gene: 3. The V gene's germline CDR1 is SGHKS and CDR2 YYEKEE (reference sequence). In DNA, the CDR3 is TGTGCCAGCAGCTTTGGTAGCGGGACCTACAATGAGCAGTTCTTC. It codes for CASSFGSGTYNEQFF. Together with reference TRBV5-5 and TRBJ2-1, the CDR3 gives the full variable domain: DAGVTQSPTHLIKTRGQQVTLRCSPISGHKSVSWYQQVLGQGPQFIFQYYEKEERGRGNFPDRFSARQFPNYSSELNVNALLLGDSALYLCASSFGSGTYNEQFFGPGTRLTVL.

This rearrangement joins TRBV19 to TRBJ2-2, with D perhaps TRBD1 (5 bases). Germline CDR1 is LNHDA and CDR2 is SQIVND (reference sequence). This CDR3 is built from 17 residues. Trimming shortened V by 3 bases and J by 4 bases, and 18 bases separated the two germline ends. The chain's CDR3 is CASSILGANTGTGELFF. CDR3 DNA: TGTGCCAGTAGTATTTTAGGAGCGAACACAGGCACCGGGGAGCTGTTTTTT.

CDR3 bases: TGTGCCAGCAGCTTGGGGACTTCTGAAGCTTTCTTT. It is translated as CASSLGTSEAFF. The rearrangement joins TRBV7-3 to TRBJ1-1; D might be TRBD1 (5 bases). Trimming took off 3 bases at V and 6 bases at J, with 8 bases between the two ends. The CDR3 contains 12 residues. From germline, CDR1 is SGHTA and CDR2 FQGTGA.

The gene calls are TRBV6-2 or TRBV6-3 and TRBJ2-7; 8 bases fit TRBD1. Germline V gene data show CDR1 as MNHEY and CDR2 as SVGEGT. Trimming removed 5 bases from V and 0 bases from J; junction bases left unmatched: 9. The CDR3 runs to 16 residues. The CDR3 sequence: CASSTPGQVSSYEQYF. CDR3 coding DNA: TGTGCCAGCAGTACTCCGGGACAGGTTAGCTCCTACGAGCAGTACTTC.

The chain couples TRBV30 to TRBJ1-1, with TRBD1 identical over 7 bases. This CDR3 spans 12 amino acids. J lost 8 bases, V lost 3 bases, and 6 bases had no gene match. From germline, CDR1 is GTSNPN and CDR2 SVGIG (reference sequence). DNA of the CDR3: TGTGCCTGGAGAGATTGGGACAGAGAAGCTTTCTTT. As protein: CAWRDWDREAFF. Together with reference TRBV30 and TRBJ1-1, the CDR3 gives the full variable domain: SQTIHQWPATLVQPVGSPLSLECTVEGTSNPNLYWYRQAAGRGLQLLFYSVGIGQISSEVPQNLSASRPQDRQFILSSKKLLLSDSGFYLCAWRDWDREAFFGQGTRLTVV.

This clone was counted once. Here the CDR3 reads CASSQVPATYEQYF. The CDR3 coding sequence is TGCGCCAGCAGCCAAGTTCCAGCCACCTACGAGCAGTACTTC. This rearrangement joins TRBV4-1 to TRBJ2-7; D remains unclear. Trimming cost V 1 base and J 2 bases, with 9 bases left between them. This CDR3 comprises 14 residues. Germline CDR1 is MGHRA and CDR2 is YSYEKL.

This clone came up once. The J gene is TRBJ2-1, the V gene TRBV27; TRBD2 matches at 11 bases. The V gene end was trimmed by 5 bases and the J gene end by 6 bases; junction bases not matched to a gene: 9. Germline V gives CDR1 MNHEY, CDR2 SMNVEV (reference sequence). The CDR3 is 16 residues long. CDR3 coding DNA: TGTGCCAGCAGTCCGACCGGGACTAGCGGACCCAATGAGCAGTTCTTC. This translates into CASSPTGTSGPNEQFF.

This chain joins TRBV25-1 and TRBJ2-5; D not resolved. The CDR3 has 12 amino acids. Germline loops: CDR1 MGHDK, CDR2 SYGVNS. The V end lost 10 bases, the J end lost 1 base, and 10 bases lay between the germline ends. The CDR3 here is CATAQFQETQYF. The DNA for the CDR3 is TGTGCCACCGCTCAATTCCAAGAGACCCAGTACTTC.

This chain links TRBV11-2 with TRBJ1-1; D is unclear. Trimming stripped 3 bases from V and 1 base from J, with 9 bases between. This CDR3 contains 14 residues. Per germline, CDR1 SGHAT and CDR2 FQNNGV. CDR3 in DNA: TGTGCCAGCAGCTTCGATCTACCGAACACTGAAGCTTTCTTT. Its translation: CASSFDLPNTEAFF.

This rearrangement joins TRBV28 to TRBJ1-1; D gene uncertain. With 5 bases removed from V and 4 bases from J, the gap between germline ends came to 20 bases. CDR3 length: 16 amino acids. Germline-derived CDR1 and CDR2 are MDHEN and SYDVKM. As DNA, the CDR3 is TGTGCCAGCAGTACTCGACACGCAATCGTACCCACTGAAGCTTTCTTT. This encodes CASSTRHAIVPTEAFF. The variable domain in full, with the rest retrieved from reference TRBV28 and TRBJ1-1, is DVKVTQSSRYLVKRTGEKVFLECVQDMDHENMFWYRQDPGLGLRLIYFSYDVKMKEKGDIPEGYSVSREKKERFSLILESASTNQTSMYLCASSTRHAIVPTEAFFGQGTRLTVV.

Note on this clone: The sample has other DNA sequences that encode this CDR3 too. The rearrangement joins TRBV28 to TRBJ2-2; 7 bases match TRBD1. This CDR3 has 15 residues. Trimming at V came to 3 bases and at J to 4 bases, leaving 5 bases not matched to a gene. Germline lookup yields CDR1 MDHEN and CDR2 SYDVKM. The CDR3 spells CASSFGTVVTGELFF. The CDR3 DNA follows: TGTGCCAGCAGTTTTGGGACAGTCGTCACCGGGGAGCTGTTTTTT.

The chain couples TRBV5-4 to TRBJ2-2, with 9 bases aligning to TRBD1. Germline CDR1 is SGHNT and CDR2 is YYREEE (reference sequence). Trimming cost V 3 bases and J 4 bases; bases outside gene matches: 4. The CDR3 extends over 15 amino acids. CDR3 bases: TGTGCCAGCAGCTCCCCGGACAGGGGCACCGGGGAGCTGTTTTTT. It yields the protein CASSSPDRGTGELFF.

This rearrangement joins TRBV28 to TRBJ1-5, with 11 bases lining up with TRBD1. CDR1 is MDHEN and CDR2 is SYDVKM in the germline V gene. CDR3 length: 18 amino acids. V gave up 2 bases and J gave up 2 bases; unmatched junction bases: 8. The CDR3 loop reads CASSLTGTGGFGNQPQHF. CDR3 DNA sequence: TGTGCCAGCAGTTTAACCGGGACAGGGGGATTCGGCAATCAGCCCCAGCATTTT.

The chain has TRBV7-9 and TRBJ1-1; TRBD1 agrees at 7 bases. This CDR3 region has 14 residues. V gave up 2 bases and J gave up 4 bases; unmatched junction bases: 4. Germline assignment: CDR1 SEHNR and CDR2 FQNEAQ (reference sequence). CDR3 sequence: CASSLLQGTTEAFF. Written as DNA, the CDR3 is TGTGCCAGCAGCTTATTACAGGGGACCACTGAAGCTTTCTTT.

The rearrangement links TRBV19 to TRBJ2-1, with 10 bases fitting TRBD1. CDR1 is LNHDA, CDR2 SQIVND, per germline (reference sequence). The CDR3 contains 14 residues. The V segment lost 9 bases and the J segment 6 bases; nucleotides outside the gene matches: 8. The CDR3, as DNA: TGTGCCAGCACAACGGGACAGGGGTTCAATGAGCAGTTCTTC. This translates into CASTTGQGFNEQFF.

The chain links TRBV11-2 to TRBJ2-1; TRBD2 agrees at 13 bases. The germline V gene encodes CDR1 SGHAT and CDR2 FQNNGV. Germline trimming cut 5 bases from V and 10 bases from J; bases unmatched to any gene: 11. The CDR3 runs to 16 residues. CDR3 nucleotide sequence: TGTGCCAGCAGCACGGGACTAGCGGGACTCTTCGGGGAGCAGTTCTTC. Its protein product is CASSTGLAGLFGEQFF.

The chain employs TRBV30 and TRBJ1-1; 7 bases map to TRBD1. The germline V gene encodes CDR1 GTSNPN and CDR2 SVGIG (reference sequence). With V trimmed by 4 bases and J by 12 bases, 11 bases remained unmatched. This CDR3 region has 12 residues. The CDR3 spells CAWIGRAGGTFF. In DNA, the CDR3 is TGTGCCTGGATAGGTAGGGCAGGGGGAACTTTCTTT.

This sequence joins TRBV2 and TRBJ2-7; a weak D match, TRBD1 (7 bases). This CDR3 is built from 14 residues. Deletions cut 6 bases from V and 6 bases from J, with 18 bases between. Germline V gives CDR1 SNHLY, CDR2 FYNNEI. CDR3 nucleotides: TGTGCCAGCAGGGAACAGGGGAGGTCGTCCGAGCAGTACTTC. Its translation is CASREQGRSSEQYF. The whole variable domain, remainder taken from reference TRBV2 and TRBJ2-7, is EPEVTQTPSHQVTQMGQEVILRCVPISNHLYFYWYRQILGQKVEFLVSFYNNEISEKSEIFDDQFSVERPDGSNFTLKIRSTKLEDSAMYFCASREQGRSSEQYFGPGTRLTVT.

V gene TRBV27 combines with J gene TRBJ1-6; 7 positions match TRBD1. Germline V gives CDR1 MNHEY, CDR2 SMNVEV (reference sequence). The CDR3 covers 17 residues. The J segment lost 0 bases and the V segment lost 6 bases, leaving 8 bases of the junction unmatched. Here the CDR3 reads CASRPGGTSSYNSPLHF. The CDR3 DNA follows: TGTGCCAGCAGGCCAGGGGGGACGAGCTCCTATAATTCACCCCTCCACTTT.

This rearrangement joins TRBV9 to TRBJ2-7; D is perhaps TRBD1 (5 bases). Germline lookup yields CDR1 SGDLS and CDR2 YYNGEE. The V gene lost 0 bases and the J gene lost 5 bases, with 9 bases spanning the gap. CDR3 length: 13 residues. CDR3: CASSVEGSDEQYF. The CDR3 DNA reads TGTGCCAGCAGCGTAGAGGGGTCGGACGAGCAGTACTTC.

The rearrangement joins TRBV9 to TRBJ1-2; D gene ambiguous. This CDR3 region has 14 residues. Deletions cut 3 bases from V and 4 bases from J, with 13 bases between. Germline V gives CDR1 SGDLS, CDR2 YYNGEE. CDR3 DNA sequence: TGTGCCAGCAGCGAGGGTATTAGTGTCTATGGCTACACCTTC. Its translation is CASSEGISVYGYTF.

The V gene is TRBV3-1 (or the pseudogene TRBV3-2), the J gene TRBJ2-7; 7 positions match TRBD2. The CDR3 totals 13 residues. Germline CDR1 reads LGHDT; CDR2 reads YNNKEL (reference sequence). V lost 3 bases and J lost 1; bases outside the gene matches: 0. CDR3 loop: CASSQGLSYEQYF. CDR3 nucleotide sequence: TGTGCCAGCAGCCAGGGACTATCCTACGAGCAGTACTTC.

In DNA form, the CDR3 reads TGTGCCAGCAGCGAGAGAGACGGACCCCTAGAAAAACTGTTTTTT. Encoded protein: CASSERDGPLEKLFF. The chain is built from TRBV9 and TRBJ1-4; D call uncertain. Germline V CDR1 and CDR2: SGDLS, YYNGEE. The CDR3 sequence is 15 residues long. The V and J ends lost 3 bases and 8 bases respectively, with 17 bases between them.

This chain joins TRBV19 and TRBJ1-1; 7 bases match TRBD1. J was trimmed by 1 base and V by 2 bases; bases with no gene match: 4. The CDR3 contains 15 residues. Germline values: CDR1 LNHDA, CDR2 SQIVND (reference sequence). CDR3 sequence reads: CASSIRGQRNTEAFF. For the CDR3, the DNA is TGTGCCAGTAGTATAAGGGGGCAGAGGAACACTGAAGCTTTCTTT.

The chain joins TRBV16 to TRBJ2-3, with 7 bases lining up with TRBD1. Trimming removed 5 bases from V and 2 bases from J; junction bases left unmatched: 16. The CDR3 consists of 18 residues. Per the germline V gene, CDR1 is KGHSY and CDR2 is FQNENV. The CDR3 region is CASSTGQVVKGPTDTQYF. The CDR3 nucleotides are TGTGCCAGCAGCACCGGACAGGTTGTTAAAGGACCCACAGATACGCAGTATTTT.